The 24 T cell receptor beta chains presented below share a single source sample, sequenced in a study of T cell clonality in common variable immunodeficiency. Libraries were prepared by immunoSEQ multiplex PCR; TCRdb keeps only in-frame clonotypes and omits some of them. Captured here are approximately 58,000 clones, none seen once; the top ten comprise about 5.5%. Sequenced: peripheral blood mononuclear cells. The receptor source for this set is a person aged 18-70 years in good health.

This clone appeared many times. Read coverage stops 3 residues before the CDR3 terminus; the germline J gene supplies the remainder. This chain joins TRBV5-1 and TRBJ2-7, with 8 bases fitting TRBD2. This CDR3 has 14 amino acids. After removal of 6 bases from V and 0 bases from J, the junction contained 5 bases not matched to a gene. Germline CDR1 SGHRS, CDR2 YFSETQ. The sequenced part of the CDR3 DNA is TGCGCCAGCACACTGCGGGAGGACTCCTACGAG. This codes for CASTLREDSYE. In full, the CDR3 reads CASTLREDSYEQYF.

This clone was seen repeatedly, ten times or more. Coverage ceases 3 residues before the CDR3 finishes, and the germline J gene fills in the end. This chain uses TRBV5-1 with TRBJ2-5; 7 bases map to TRBD1. Germline CDR1 reads SGHRS; CDR2 reads YFSETQ. Unmatched junction bases numbered 2, after V lost 5 bases and J lost 1 base. CDR3 length: 13 amino acids. The DNA read from the CDR3 is TGCGCCAGCAGTAGGGACAGCCAAGAGACC. Its translation: CASSRDSQET. The entire CDR3 is CASSRDSQETQYF.

The table lists this clone with many counts. Read coverage stops 3 residues before the CDR3 terminus; the germline J gene supplies the remainder. This chain links TRBV7-6 with TRBJ2-7; perhaps TRBD2 as D (6 bases). The CDR3 extends over 16 amino acids. Germline loops: CDR1 SGHVS, CDR2 FNYEAQ. V was trimmed by 1 base and J by 2 bases, leaving 15 bases between them. The CDR3 bases that were read are TGTGCCAGCAGCTTAGACGGTCAGCGGGTGGCCTACGAG. Its protein is CASSLDGQRVAYE. The full CDR3 protein reads CASSLDGQRVAYEQYF.

This clone was observed many times. The read terminates 3 residues before the CDR3 end, so the remaining end is supplied by the germline J gene. This chain joins TRBV18 and TRBJ2-5; the D gene is possibly TRBD1 (5 bases). V lost 5 bases and J 3 bases, leaving 10 bases between the germline ends. This CDR3 has 13 amino acids. CDR1 KGHSH and CDR2 LQKENI come from the germline V gene. CDR3 in amino acids: CASSKGREETQYF. Partial CDR3 DNA: TGTGCCAGCTCAAAAGGCAGGGAAGAGACC.

This clone has ten or more counts. The read finishes 3 residues shy of the CDR3 end, and the germline J gene is used to complete it. The chain uses TRBV2 and TRBJ2-5; 7 bases match TRBD1. Trimming cost V 6 bases and J 4 bases; bases outside gene matches: 5. The CDR3 length is 13 residues. Germline V lookup: CDR1 SNHLY, CDR2 FYNNEI. The CDR3 loop reads CASSTGTVETQYF. The sequenced CDR3 bases are TGTGCCAGCAGCACCGGGACAGTAGAGACC. The full variable domain, in which reference TRBV2 and TRBJ2-5 provide the parts outside the CDR3, is EPEVTQTPSHQVTQMGQEVILRCVPISNHLYFYWYRQILGQKVEFLVSFYNNEISEKSEIFDDQFSVERPDGSNFTLKIRSTKLEDSAMYFCASSTGTVETQYFGPGTRLLVL.

This clone was recorded at least ten times. The read terminates 3 residues before the CDR3 end, so the remaining end is supplied by the germline J gene. V gene TRBV5-1 combines with J gene TRBJ2-3, with D tentatively TRBD2 (5 bases). CDR1 and CDR2 from the germline V gene are SGHRS and YFSETQ. The CDR3 extends over 14 amino acids. V lost 0 bases and J lost 2, with 7 bases in between. Incomplete CDR3 DNA: TGCGCCAGCAGCTTGGGAGGGTCCACAGATACG. Amino acids: CASSLGGSTDT. The full CDR3 protein reads CASSLGGSTDTQYF.

Of note for this clone: The CDR3 extends 3 residues past the end of the read, so its final part is completed from the germline J gene. The chain couples TRBV18 to TRBJ2-5; 8 nucleotides match TRBD2. Germline values: CDR1 KGHSH, CDR2 LQKENI. V was clipped by 4 bases and J by 5 bases; unmatched bases: 6. The CDR3 has 14 amino acids. The chain's CDR3 is CASSRAGAAETQYF. The DNA read from the CDR3 is TGTGCCAGCTCACGAGCGGGAGCCGCGGAGACC. Full variable domain (remainder filled in from reference TRBV18 and TRBJ2-5): NAGVMQNPRHLVRRRGQEARLRCSPMKGHSHVYWYRQLPEEGLKFMVYLQKENIIDESGMPKERFSAEFPKEGPSILRIQQVVRGDSAAYFCASSRAGAAETQYFGPGTRLLVL.

This clone was detected many times. The CDR3 extends 3 residues past the end of the read, so its final part is completed from the germline J gene. The V call is TRBV30, the J call TRBJ1-1; the D gene is possibly TRBD1 (5 bases). V was shortened by 7 bases and J by 0 bases, with 12 bases between the two germline ends. Germline V gene data show CDR1 as GTSNPN and CDR2 as SVGIG (reference sequence). This CDR3 has 13 residues. CDR3 bases read: TGTGCCTATACCGGACACATGAACACTGAA. Protein: CAYTGHMNTE. Given in full, the CDR3 is CAYTGHMNTEAFF.

This clone has ten or more counts. Coverage ceases 3 residues before the CDR3 finishes, and the germline J gene fills in the end. The chain uses TRBV20-1 and TRBJ2-3; perhaps TRBD2 as D (6 bases). This CDR3 contains 14 residues. The germline CDR1 and CDR2 sequences are DFQATT and SNEGSKA (reference sequence). V gave up 5 bases and J gave up 2 bases, with 14 bases separating them. CDR3 DNA, as far as it was read: TGCAGTGCTCGTTTTAGCGGCCCCACAGATACG. Translated, it gives CSARFSGPTDT. The full CDR3 is CSARFSGPTDTQYF.

In this sample, this clone turned up many times. The read ends 3 residues before the CDR3 terminus; that terminus is restored from the germline J gene. The V gene is TRBV7-9, the J gene TRBJ2-1, with 13 bases fitting TRBD2. The CDR3 runs to 15 residues. Germline CDR1 is SEHNR and CDR2 is FQNEAQ (reference sequence). J gave up 9 bases and V 6 bases, and 8 bases lay outside the gene matches. CDR3 bases read: TGTGCCAGCAGAACTAGCGGGAGGGCGGATGGTGAG. It encodes CASRTSGRADGE. The CDR3 reads in full as CASRTSGRADGEQFF. The full variable domain, with the rest looked up from reference TRBV7-9 and TRBJ2-1, is DTGVSQNPRHKITKRGQNVTFRCDPISEHNRLYWYRQTLGQGPEFLTYFQNEAQLEKSRLLSDRFSAERPKGSFSTLEIQRTEQGDSAMYLCASRTSGRADGEQFFGPGTRLTVL.

This clone was seen many times. The CDR3 is cut off 3 residues early in the read; its end comes from the germline J gene. V usage is TRBV18 and J usage is TRBJ2-3, with TRBD1 as a possible D gene (5 bases). Trimming removed 1 base at V and 4 bases at J, with 9 bases between. The CDR3 is 14 amino acids. Germline V gene lookup returns CDR1 KGHSH and CDR2 LQKENI. The covered CDR3 bases are TGTGCCAGCTCACCACTCAGGGAACCAGATACG. Translation gives CASSPLREPDT. The entire CDR3 sequence reads CASSPLREPDTQYF.

This clone has ten or more counts. The sequence runs out 3 residues before the end of the CDR3; the remainder is reconstructed from the germline J gene. This chain uses TRBV5-1 with TRBJ1-6; the D gene is possibly TRBD1 (6 bases). The CDR3 is made up of 16 amino acids. Germline V gene sequence: CDR1 SGHRS, CDR2 YFSETQ. The germline V and J ends were trimmed by 4 bases and 0 bases, with 11 bases remaining between them. CDR3 region: CASSEGDHSYNSPLHF. CDR3 bases read: TGCGCCAGCAGCGAGGGGGATCACTCCTATAATTCACCC.

This clone appeared many times. The read gets to within 3 residues of the CDR3 end, and the germline J gene fills in the rest. The chain joins TRBV5-1 to TRBJ2-1; D gene ambiguous. This CDR3 has 13 residues. The germline CDR1 and CDR2 sequences are SGHRS and YFSETQ. With 4 bases removed from V and 6 bases from J, the gap between germline ends came to 11 bases. CDR3 in amino acids: CASSLLVANEQFF. CDR3 DNA, as far as it was read: TGCGCCAGCAGCCTGCTAGTCGCCAATGAG.

The sample holds many counts of this clone. Read coverage stops 3 residues before the CDR3 terminus; the germline J gene supplies the remainder. The V call is TRBV7-3, the J call TRBJ2-4; 8 bases match TRBD1. The CDR3 sequence is 16 residues long. CDR1 and CDR2 (germline): SGHTA, FQGTGA. V shed 5 bases, J shed 2 bases, and the junction held 8 bases outside the gene matches. Partial CDR3 DNA: TGTGCCAGCAGCAAAGGGACAGGAGATACCAAAAACATT. Protein sequence: CASSKGTGDTKNI. The whole CDR3 protein is CASSKGTGDTKNIQYF.

The table lists this clone with many counts. Read sequence stops 3 residues before the CDR3 end, and the germline J gene provides the missing end. This chain links TRBV6-2 or TRBV6-3 with TRBJ2-3; 9 bases agree with TRBD2. J was trimmed by 5 bases and V by 4 bases; bases with no gene match: 4. CDR1 MNHEY and CDR2 SVGEGT come from the germline V gene. CDR3 length: 14 residues. CDR3 bases read: TGTGCCAGCAGTTTTAGCGGGAGATTAGATACG. This encodes CASSFSGRLDT. The whole CDR3 reads CASSFSGRLDTQYF.

This clone was seen ten or more times. The read is 3 residues too short to cover the CDR3 end, so that end is filled in from the germline J gene. This rearrangement joins TRBV20-1 to TRBJ1-1; TRBD1 matches 8 bases. Germline V gene data show CDR1 as DFQATT and CDR2 as SNEGSKA (reference sequence). The CDR3 extends over 15 amino acids. V lost 1 base, J lost 0 bases, and 4 bases stayed unmatched. The CDR3 loop reads CSARVWDRLNTEAFF. The CDR3 bases that were read are TGCAGTGCTAGAGTTTGGGACAGGTTGAACACTGAA.

This clone was detected many times. The read gets to within 3 residues of the CDR3 end, and the germline J gene fills in the rest. The chain links TRBV15 to TRBJ1-6, with TRBD1 as a possible D gene (6 bases). Germline V gene sequence: CDR1 LNHNV, CDR2 YYDKDF (reference sequence). Trimming left V 7 bases short and J 10 bases short, with 20 bases between. The CDR3 runs to 15 residues. The CDR3 here is CATTPDSRLGSPLHF. The CDR3 bases that were read are TGTGCCACCACCCCGGACAGTAGACTTGGATCACCC.

In its sample, this clone was seen many times. The read terminates 3 residues before the CDR3 end, so the remaining end is supplied by the germline J gene. The V and J genes are TRBV14 and TRBJ2-6; a possible D gene is TRBD1 (5 bases). CDR3 length: 17 residues. Per germline, CDR1 SGHDN and CDR2 FVKESK. The V gene lost 1 base and the J gene lost 4 bases, with 14 bases spanning the gap. The CDR3 bases that were read are TGTGCCAGCAGCCAAGTATTTCAGGGTCCAGGGGCCAACGTC. Translation gives CASSQVFQGPGANV. The entire CDR3 is CASSQVFQGPGANVLTF.

At least ten counts were recorded for this clone. CDR3 sequence reads: CASSFGTDEKLFF. The sequenced part of the CDR3 DNA is TGCGCCAGCAGCTTTGGTACAGATGAAAAA. This chain joins TRBV5-1 and TRBJ1-4; no definite D call. The read gets to within 3 residues of the CDR3 end, and the germline J gene fills in the rest. The germline V and J ends were trimmed by 2 bases and 6 bases, with 8 bases remaining between them. In germline, CDR1 is SGHRS, CDR2 YFSETQ. CDR3 length: 13 amino acids.

In its sample, this clone was seen many times. The sequence runs out 3 residues before the end of the CDR3; the remainder is reconstructed from the germline J gene. The rearrangement joins TRBV4-1 to TRBJ2-3; TRBD2 matches 10 bases. J was trimmed by 0 bases and V by 4 bases; bases with no gene match: 7. CDR3 length: 17 amino acids. Germline CDR1 and CDR2: MGHRA and YSYEKL. The CDR3 bases that were read are TGCGCCAGCAGCCGACAGACTAGCGGGTTTAGCACAGATACG. This sequence encodes CASSRQTSGFSTDT. The CDR3, in full, reads CASSRQTSGFSTDTQYF.

This clone was recorded many times. The read comes to an end 3 residues before the CDR3 does, leaving the germline J gene to fill in the end. The chain couples TRBV19 to TRBJ2-7; D is possibly TRBD2 (5 bases). From germline, CDR1 is LNHDA and CDR2 SQIVND (reference sequence). Trimming took 7 bases from V and 5 from J, leaving 18 bases between them. This CDR3 has 14 residues. Partial CDR3 DNA: TGTGCCAGTAAGGAGGCGGCTGCCGTCCACGAG. Protein product: CASKEAAAVHE. The entire CDR3 is CASKEAAAVHEQYF.

The sample holds many counts of this clone. The read stops 3 residues short of the end of the CDR3; the missing end is completed from the germline J gene. This rearrangement joins TRBV9 to TRBJ1-3; D is undetermined. CDR1 SGDLS and CDR2 YYNGEE come from the germline V gene. The ends were cut back, 0 bases at V and 0 bases at J, with 7 bases in the middle. This CDR3 region has 15 residues. The CDR3 sequence: CASSVGPLSGNTIYF. The sequenced part of the CDR3 DNA is TGTGCCAGCAGCGTAGGGCCCCTCTCTGGAAACACC.

This clone was detected ten times or more. The DNA ends 3 residues before the CDR3 does, and the rest of the CDR3 is filled in from the germline J gene. The chain uses TRBV7-2 and TRBJ2-3; no reliable D call. CDR3 length equals 12 residues. Germline CDR1 and CDR2: SGHTA and FQGNSA. Trimming cost V 4 bases and J 5 bases, with 7 bases left between them. The sequenced part of the CDR3 DNA is TGTGCCAGCAGCTCTCAAGGAGATACG. Translated: CASSSQGDT. The full CDR3 protein reads CASSSQGDTQYF.

This clone was counted ten times or more. The read gets to within 3 residues of the CDR3 end, and the germline J gene fills in the rest. The chain combines TRBV7-9 with TRBJ1-2; D not certain. This CDR3 is built from 14 residues. Trimming shortened V by 1 base and J by 4 bases, and 10 bases separated the two germline ends. The germline V gene encodes CDR1 SEHNR and CDR2 FQNEAQ (reference sequence). The CDR3 region is CASSLVGQTYGYTF. The CDR3 bases that were read are TGTGCCAGCAGCTTAGTTGGGCAGACCTATGGC.